Shown below are 26 T cell receptor beta chains from a single sample sequenced in a study of T cell responses to AZD1222 COVID-19 vaccine. The method was immunoSEQ multiplex PCR; TCRdb's version includes in-frame clones alone and lacks a portion of them. The table records tens of thousands of clones, around 92% of them present only once. The sample was peripheral blood, taken on day 0 of AZD1222 vaccination. All receptors derive from an adult in good health.

This chain uses TRBV18 with TRBJ2-6; TRBD2 matches at 7 bases. This CDR3 has 15 amino acids. Trimming cost V 6 bases and J 1 base; bases outside gene matches: 3. Germline V gene lookup returns CDR1 KGHSH and CDR2 LQKENI. This CDR3 is CASSSGGSGANVLTF. DNA of the CDR3: TGTGCCAGCTCCTCGGGGGGATCTGGGGCCAACGTCCTGACTTTC.

The chain couples TRBV19 to TRBJ1-5; D not resolved. V lost 5 bases and J 3 bases, leaving 5 bases between the germline ends. The CDR3 loop spans 12 amino acids. The V gene's germline CDR1 is LNHDA and CDR2 SQIVND (reference sequence). For the CDR3, the DNA is TGTGCCAGTAGTTGGTTCAATCAGCCCCAGCATTTT. Translated: CASSWFNQPQHF. The variable domain in full, with the rest retrieved from reference TRBV19 and TRBJ1-5, is DGGITQSPKYLFRKEGQNVTLSCEQNLNHDAMYWYRQDPGQGLRLIYYSQIVNDFQKGDIAEGYSVSREKKESFPLTVTSAQKNPTAFYLCASSWFNQPQHFGDGTRLSIL.

The V and J genes are TRBV2 and TRBJ2-1, with 8 nucleotides matching TRBD2. This CDR3 has 12 amino acids. V shed 7 bases and J 6 bases; nucleotides not matched to a gene: 2. The germline V gene has CDR1 SNHLY and CDR2 FYNNEI. The CDR3 sequence is CASKREPNEQFF. The CDR3, as DNA: TGTGCCAGCAAGCGGGAGCCCAATGAGCAGTTCTTC. Supplemented by reference TRBV2 and TRBJ2-1, the full variable domain reads EPEVTQTPSHQVTQMGQEVILRCVPISNHLYFYWYRQILGQKVEFLVSFYNNEISEKSEIFDDQFSVERPDGSNFTLKIRSTKLEDSAMYFCASKREPNEQFFGPGTRLTVL.

The chain links TRBV7-2 to TRBJ2-5; 10 nucleotides agree with TRBD2. Trimming removed 1 base from V and 5 bases from J; junction bases left unmatched: 7. This CDR3 contains 16 residues. Per the germline V gene, CDR1 is SGHTA and CDR2 is FQGNSA. The CDR3 sequence is CASSLGLAGRRETQYF. The CDR3 nucleotides are TGTGCCAGCAGCTTAGGACTAGCGGGCCGACGGGAGACCCAGTACTTC.

V usage is TRBV7-9 and J usage is TRBJ1-1, with 7 bases that match TRBD1. The V and J ends lost 1 base and 7 bases, in that order; junction bases with no gene match: 6. Germline V gene sequence: CDR1 SEHNR, CDR2 FQNEAQ (reference sequence). The CDR3 is 14 amino acids. The CDR3: CASSLGGGEDEAFF. The DNA of the CDR3 is TGTGCCAGCAGCTTAGGAGGGGGCGAGGATGAAGCTTTCTTT.

This clone has just one count. The J gene is TRBJ2-7, the V gene TRBV2; D is unclear. The CDR3 extends over 12 amino acids. Trimming stripped 2 bases from V and 2 bases from J, with 4 bases between. Germline CDR1 SNHLY, CDR2 FYNNEI. The CDR3 loop reads CASSESPYEQYF. The CDR3 DNA sequence: TGTGCCAGCAGTGAATCCCCCTACGAGCAGTACTTC.

This rearrangement joins TRBV11-2 to TRBJ1-2; D gene unclear. The CDR3 covers 15 residues. Per the germline V gene, CDR1 is SGHAT and CDR2 is FQNNGV. V lost 3 bases to trimming and J lost 2 bases, with 13 bases between them. CDR3 in DNA: TGTGCCAGCAGCTTTTTACCAGGCCTCAACTATGGCTACACCTTC. Translating gives CASSFLPGLNYGYTF.

V usage is TRBV4-1 and J usage is TRBJ1-1; D gene ambiguous. The CDR3 totals 13 residues. V was shortened by 1 base and J by 4 bases, with 7 bases between the two germline ends. Germline CDR1 reads MGHRA; CDR2 reads YSYEKL. The CDR3, as DNA: TGCGCCAGCAGCCAAGTTCCCCTCACTGAAGCTTTCTTT. It translates to CASSQVPLTEAFF.

The rearrangement links TRBV5-1 to TRBJ2-7, with D perhaps TRBD1 (5 bases). The CDR3 has 14 residues. V was trimmed by 0 bases and J by 2 bases, leaving 9 bases between them. Per the germline V gene, CDR1 is SGHRS and CDR2 is YFSETQ. This CDR3 reads CASSLVVGPYEQYF. CDR3 DNA sequence: TGCGCCAGCAGCTTGGTAGTGGGGCCCTACGAGCAGTACTTC.

This chain joins TRBV28 and TRBJ2-7; 8 nucleotides line up with TRBD1. The CDR3 is made up of 16 amino acids. Germline lookup yields CDR1 MDHEN and CDR2 SYDVKM. The J segment lost 5 bases and the V segment lost 6 bases, leaving 15 bases of the junction unmatched. The DNA of the CDR3 is TGTGCCAGCAGCCCCGGGGGACAGGCGGGGTGGAACGAGCAGTACTTC. Its protein is CASSPGGQAGWNEQYF.

The genes are TRBV19 and TRBJ1-1; TRBD1 might be the D (6 bases). The V gene lost 1 base and the J gene lost 1 base, with 10 bases spanning the gap. The CDR3 has 15 residues. Germline lookup yields CDR1 LNHDA and CDR2 SQIVND (reference sequence). CDR3 sequence (DNA): TGTGCCAGTAGTATAGCGGGACACAGGAACACTGAAGCTTTCTTT. Translation: CASSIAGHRNTEAFF.

The gene calls are TRBV14 and TRBJ1-2; 8 nucleotides line up with TRBD1. The CDR3 covers 16 residues. Germline V gene sequence: CDR1 SGHDN, CDR2 FVKESK. Unmatched junction bases numbered 15, after V lost 4 bases and J lost 8 bases. The CDR3 sequence is CASSLAPGTGIRGYTF. Here the CDR3 DNA reads TGTGCCAGCAGCCTGGCGCCCGGGACAGGTATTCGCGGCTACACCTTC.

The chain is built from TRBV19 and TRBJ1-5; 10 nucleotides agree with TRBD1. With 7 bases clipped from V and 2 bases from J, the junction kept 8 bases outside the gene matches. Germline V lookup: CDR1 LNHDA, CDR2 SQIVND (reference sequence). CDR3 length: 16 residues. The CDR3 DNA is TGTGCCAGTAAGGGGGCAGGGACAGGGGGCAATCAGCCCCAGCATTTT. This translates into CASKGAGTGGNQPQHF.

Written as DNA, the CDR3 is TGCGCCAGCAGCTTGAGACAGGGTCGGTACGAGCAGTACTTC. Its translation is CASSLRQGRYEQYF. The chain employs TRBV5-1 and TRBJ2-7, with 7 bases lining up with TRBD1. This CDR3 is built from 14 residues. The junction had 5 bases not matched to a gene; V was cut back by 1 base and J by 4 bases. The germline V gene has CDR1 SGHRS and CDR2 YFSETQ.

This clone has just one count. J is TRBJ2-5 and V is TRBV11-2; D unresolved. Deletions cut 1 base from V and 5 bases from J, with 5 bases between. The CDR3 contains 12 residues. Germline V CDR1 and CDR2: SGHAT, FQNNGV. The CDR3 sequence: CASSLVSETQYF. CDR3 sequence (DNA): TGTGCCAGCAGCTTAGTGTCGGAGACCCAGTACTTC.

J is TRBJ2-7 and V is TRBV19; D uncertain. There are 14 residues in the CDR3. With 5 bases removed from V and 0 bases from J, the gap between germline ends came to 11 bases. Germline V gene data show CDR1 as LNHDA and CDR2 as SQIVND (reference sequence). The CDR3: CASSYAASSYEQYF. CDR3 coding DNA: TGTGCCAGTAGTTACGCGGCGAGCTCCTACGAGCAGTACTTC.

In its sample, this clone was seen once. The rearrangement links TRBV19 to TRBJ2-7; D perhaps matches TRBD1 (5 bases). CDR3 length equals 14 residues. Trimming stripped 6 bases from V and 0 bases from J, with 12 bases between. CDR1 and CDR2 from the germline V gene are LNHDA and SQIVND (reference sequence). DNA for the CDR3: TGTGCCAGTAGCCGACAGCCCGACTCCTACGAGCAGTACTTC. Residues: CASSRQPDSYEQYF.

About this clone: An end of the junction does not agree with germline; a read error may underlie this. V is TRBV6-5 and J is TRBJ1-5, with no clear D. Germline loops: CDR1 MNHEY, CDR2 SVGAGI. The CDR3 is made up of 13 amino acids. The CDR3 region is CATSEGRNQPQHF. The CDR3, as DNA: TGCGCCACCTCGGAGGGTCGGAATCAGCCCCAGCATTTT.

This clone was observed a single time. At one boundary the junction diverges from the germline segment, which might be a read error. V gene TRBV11-2 combines with J gene TRBJ2-7; 8 nucleotides match TRBD2. Per germline, CDR1 SGHAT and CDR2 FQNNGV. CDR3 length equals 11 residues. The CDR3, as DNA: TGTGCCAGCAGCTCCCTGGGGACTAGATCATTC. Translated, it gives CASSSLGTRSF.

This clone was recorded only once. CDR3 bases: TGTGCCAGCAGCCACCGGACAGGGGAGCATTTCAGTGAAAAACTGTTTTTT. This encodes CASSHRTGEHFSEKLFF. This chain links TRBV5-4 with TRBJ1-4, with 9 bases lining up with TRBD1. Losses at the gene ends were 4 bases for V and 7 bases for J; bases not matched to a gene: 14. The CDR3 loop spans 17 amino acids. Germline values: CDR1 SGHNT, CDR2 YYREEE (reference sequence).

J is TRBJ2-7 and V is TRBV27; 10 nucleotides align to TRBD2. Trimming cost V 0 bases and J 3 bases; bases outside gene matches: 5. The germline gives CDR1 MNHEY, CDR2 SMNVEV (reference sequence). CDR3 length equals 16 residues. CDR3 amino acids: CASSLSIPSGGYEQYF. In DNA, the CDR3 is TGTGCCAGCAGTTTATCCATACCTAGCGGGGGCTACGAGCAGTACTTC.

The V call is TRBV18, the J call TRBJ2-7, with 8 bases that match TRBD1. V gave up 4 bases and J gave up 1 base; unmatched junction bases: 6. Germline V gene data show CDR1 as KGHSH and CDR2 as LQKENI. The CDR3 sequence is 15 residues long. DNA for the CDR3: TGTGCCAGCTCACTGGACAGGGCGCAATCCTACGAGCAGTACTTC. This encodes CASSLDRAQSYEQYF.

The J gene is TRBJ2-5, the V gene TRBV6-2 or TRBV6-3; perhaps TRBD2 as D (7 bases). The V end was cut by 6 bases, the J end by 5 bases, with 22 bases between. The CDR3 is 16 amino acids. Germline CDR1 reads MNHEY; CDR2 reads SVGEGT. This CDR3 reads CASSPHGGGSRETQYF. CDR3 sequence (DNA): TGTGCCAGCAGCCCGCATGGGGGCGGGAGTCGGGAGACCCAGTACTTC.

The V call is TRBV2, the J call TRBJ2-5; TRBD1 agrees at 10 bases. CDR3 length: 15 residues. Per germline, CDR1 SNHLY and CDR2 FYNNEI. V lost 6 bases, J lost 5 bases, and 9 bases stayed unmatched. This chain's CDR3 is CASRGGQGRRETQYF. DNA for the CDR3: TGTGCCAGCAGGGGGGGACAGGGGCGCCGGGAGACCCAGTACTTC.

The chain recombines TRBV6-5 with TRBJ2-1; 8 positions match TRBD2. V lost 9 bases, J lost 4 bases, and 11 bases stayed unmatched. This CDR3 has 15 amino acids. Germline CDR1 and CDR2: MNHEY and SVGAGI. As DNA, the CDR3 is TGTGCCAGTTGGCGGGCTAGCGGGTGGTACAATGAGCAGTTCTTC. Protein: CASWRASGWYNEQFF.

This sequence joins TRBV7-3 and TRBJ2-1; 11 positions agree with TRBD2. J gave up 6 bases and V 5 bases, and 6 bases lay outside the gene matches. This CDR3 has 15 amino acids. CDR1 is SGHTA, CDR2 FQGTGA, per germline. This chain's CDR3 is CASSIGLAGPNEQFF. DNA for the CDR3: TGTGCCAGCAGCATTGGACTAGCGGGCCCCAATGAGCAGTTCTTC.